This is a list of T cell receptor beta chains from one sample in a study of T cells in Graves' hyperthyroidism and ophthalmopathy. One entry per CDR3 protein results from TCRdb running MiXCR on the multiplex PCR reads. Of approximately 610,000 distinct CDR3 sequences listed, 16% were seen once; the top ten hold around a sixth. The sample consisted of blood. The origin of the receptors is a woman aged 18-29 years with Graves' hyperthyroidism. Both conserved end residues are part of each CDR3. The D gene is left open where the match is weak. Only some rows state a clone size, as once, few, many or a class for expanded clones.

TRBJ1-2 | . | TRBV5-6 | many | CASSLDTPSYGYTF | TGTGCCAGCAGCTTGGATACCCCCTCATATGGCTACACCTTC
TRBJ2-3 | . | TRBV20-1 | few | CSAQQGVTQYF | TGCAGTGCTCAACAGGGAGTCACGCAGTATTTT
TRBJ1-1 | . | TRBV7-8 | many | CASSLFSNTEAFF | TGTGCCAGCAGCTTATTTAGTAACACTGAAGCTTTCTTT
TRBJ2-1 | . | TRBV5-1 | many | CASGRDQHYNEQFF | TGCGCCAGCGGCCGGGACCAGCACTACAATGAGCAGTTCTTC
TRBJ2-3 | TRBD2 | TRBV20-1 | many | CSANRPGTRTSTDTQYF | TGCAGTGCAAATCGGCCGGGGACTAGAACGAGCACAGATACGCAGTATTTT
TRBJ2-5 | TRBD2 | TRBV7-9 | few | CASSERLAGGKETQYF | TGTGCCAGCAGCGAACGACTAGCGGGGGGAAAAGAGACCCAGTACTTC
TRBJ2-3 | TRBD2 | TRBV4-2 | few | CASSQRLAVIIDTQYF | TGTGCCAGCAGCCAAAGACTAGCGGTAATTATAGATACGCAGTATTTT
TRBJ2-1 | TRBD2 | TRBV6-4 | . | CASSASGGPYNEQFF | TGTGCCAGCAGTGCTAGCGGAGGCCCTTACAATGAGCAGTTCTTC
TRBJ1-1 | . | TRBV9 | . | CASSVVEEAFF | TGTGCCAGCAGCGTAGTGGAGGAAGCTTTCTTT
TRBJ2-1 | . | TRBV4-3 | few | CASSQDRHGSYNEQFF | TGCGCCAGCAGCCAAGATAGGCACGGTTCCTACAATGAGCAGTTCTTC
TRBJ1-1 | TRBD1 | TRBV5-1 | . | CASSLVSGQGIANTEAFF | TGCGCCAGCAGCTTGGTGAGTGGACAGGGAATCGCGAACACTGAAGCTTTCTTT
TRBJ2-2 | . | TRBV20-1 | . | CSARSGSTGELFF | TGCAGTGCTAGATCCGGCAGCACCGGGGAGCTGTTTTTT
TRBJ2-7 | . | TRBV5-1 | . | CASSLADSTYEQYF | TGCGCCAGCAGCTTGGCGGATTCAACTTACGAGCAGTACTTC
TRBJ1-6 | . | TRBV25-1 | few | CASSELGAGVRSPLHF | TGTGCCAGCAGTGAGCTAGGGGCAGGGGTACGTTCACCCCTCCACTTT
TRBJ1-1 | TRBD1 | TRBV5-1 | many | CASGDRVGTEAFF | TGCGCCAGCGGGGACAGGGTGGGCACTGAAGCTTTCTTT
TRBJ2-1 | . | TRBV28 | many | CASSLGANNEQFF | TGTGCCAGCAGTCTCGGGGCGAACAATGAGCAGTTCTTC
TRBJ2-7 | . | TRBV11-2 | many | CASTGQPADEQYF | TGTGCCAGCACTGGACAACCCGCCGACGAGCAGTACTTC
TRBJ2-2 | . | TRBV4-2 | . | CASSQVGAGFTGELFF | TGTGCCAGCAGCCAAGTTGGAGCGGGTTTCACCGGGGAGCTGTTTTTT